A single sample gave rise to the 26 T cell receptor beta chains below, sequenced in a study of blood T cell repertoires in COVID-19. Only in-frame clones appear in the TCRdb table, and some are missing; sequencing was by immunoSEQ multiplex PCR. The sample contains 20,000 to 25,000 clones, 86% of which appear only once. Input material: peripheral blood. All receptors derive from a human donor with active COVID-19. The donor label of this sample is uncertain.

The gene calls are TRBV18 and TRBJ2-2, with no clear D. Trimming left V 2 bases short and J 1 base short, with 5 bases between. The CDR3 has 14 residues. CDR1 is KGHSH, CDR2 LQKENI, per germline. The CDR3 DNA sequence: TGTGCCAGCTCACCATCGGGGAACACCGGGGAGCTGTTTTTT. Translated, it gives CASSPSGNTGELFF.

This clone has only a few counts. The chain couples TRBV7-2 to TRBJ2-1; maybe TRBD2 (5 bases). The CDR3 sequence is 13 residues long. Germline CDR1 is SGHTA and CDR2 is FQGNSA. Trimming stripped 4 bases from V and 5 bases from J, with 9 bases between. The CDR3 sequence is CASSWSGNNEQFF. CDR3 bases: TGTGCCAGCAGCTGGAGCGGAAACAATGAGCAGTTCTTC.

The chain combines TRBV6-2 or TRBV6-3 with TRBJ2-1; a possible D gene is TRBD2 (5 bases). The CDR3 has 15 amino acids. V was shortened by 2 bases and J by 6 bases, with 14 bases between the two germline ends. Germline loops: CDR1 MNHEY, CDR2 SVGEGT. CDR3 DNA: TGTGCCAGCAGTTACCCACCTCCTAGCAGCAATGAGCAGTTCTTC. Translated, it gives CASSYPPPSSNEQFF.

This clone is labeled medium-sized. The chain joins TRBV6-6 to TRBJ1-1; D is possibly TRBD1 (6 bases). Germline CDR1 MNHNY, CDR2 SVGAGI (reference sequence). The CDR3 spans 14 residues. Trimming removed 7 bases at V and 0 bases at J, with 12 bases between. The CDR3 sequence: CASTPTGLNTEAFF. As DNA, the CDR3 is TGTGCCAGCACACCGACAGGACTGAACACTGAAGCTTTCTTT.

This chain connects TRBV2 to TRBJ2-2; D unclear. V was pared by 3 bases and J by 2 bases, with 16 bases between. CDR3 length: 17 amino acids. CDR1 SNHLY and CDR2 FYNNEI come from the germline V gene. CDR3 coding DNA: TGTGCCAGCAGTGACGCCGCAGGCGATATAAACACCGGGGAGCTGTTTTTT. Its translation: CASSDAAGDINTGELFF.

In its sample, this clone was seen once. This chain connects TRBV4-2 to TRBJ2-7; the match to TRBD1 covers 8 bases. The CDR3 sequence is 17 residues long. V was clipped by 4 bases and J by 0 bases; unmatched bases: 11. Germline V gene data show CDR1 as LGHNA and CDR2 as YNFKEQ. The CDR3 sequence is CASSPTLTGTGSYEQYF. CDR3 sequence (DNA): TGTGCCAGCAGCCCTACTCTTACCGGGACAGGCTCCTACGAGCAGTACTTC.

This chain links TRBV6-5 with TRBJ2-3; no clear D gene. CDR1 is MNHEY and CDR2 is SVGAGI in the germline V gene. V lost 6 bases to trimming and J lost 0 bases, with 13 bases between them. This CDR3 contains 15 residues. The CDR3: CASSRSSPSTDTQYF. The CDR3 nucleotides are TGTGCCAGCAGCCGCTCCAGTCCTAGCACAGATACGCAGTATTTT.

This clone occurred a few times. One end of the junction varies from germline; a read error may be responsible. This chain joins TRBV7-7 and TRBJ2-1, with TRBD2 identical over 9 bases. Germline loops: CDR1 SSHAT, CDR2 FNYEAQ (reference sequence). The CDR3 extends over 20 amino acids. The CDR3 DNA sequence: TGTGCTAGCAGCTTGGGGAGGGCAGGGGGTAGCGGGAGCTCCTACAATGAGCAGTTCTTC. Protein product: CASSLGRAGGSGSSYNEQFF.

The CDR3 region is CASSYDQRREQYF. CDR3 bases: TGTGCCAGCAGCTACGACCAAAGGAGGGAGCAGTACTTC. The rearrangement uses TRBV5-4 and TRBJ2-7, with D possibly matching TRBD2 (5 bases). V lost 3 bases and J 7 bases, leaving 14 bases between the germline ends. This CDR3 contains 13 residues. Per germline, CDR1 SGHNT and CDR2 YYREEE (reference sequence).

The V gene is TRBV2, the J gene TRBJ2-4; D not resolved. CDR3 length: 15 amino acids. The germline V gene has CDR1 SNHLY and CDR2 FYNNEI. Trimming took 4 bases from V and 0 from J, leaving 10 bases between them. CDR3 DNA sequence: TGTGCCAGCAGTGCCGACATTCTAGCCAAAAACATTCAGTACTTC. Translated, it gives CASSADILAKNIQYF.

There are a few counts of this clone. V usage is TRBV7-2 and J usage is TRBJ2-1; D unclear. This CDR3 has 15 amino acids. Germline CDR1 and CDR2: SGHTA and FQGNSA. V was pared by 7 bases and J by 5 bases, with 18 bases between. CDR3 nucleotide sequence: TGTGCCAGCACTCGGCCGGGTAGTGTTGACAATGAGCAGTTCTTC. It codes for CASTRPGSVDNEQFF.

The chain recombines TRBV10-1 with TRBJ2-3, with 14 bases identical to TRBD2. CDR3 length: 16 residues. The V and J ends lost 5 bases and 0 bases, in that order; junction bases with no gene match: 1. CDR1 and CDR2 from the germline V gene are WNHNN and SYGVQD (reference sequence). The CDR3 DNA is TGCGCCAGCAGTTGGACTAGCGGGGGGAGCACAGATACGCAGTATTTT. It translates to CASSWTSGGSTDTQYF.

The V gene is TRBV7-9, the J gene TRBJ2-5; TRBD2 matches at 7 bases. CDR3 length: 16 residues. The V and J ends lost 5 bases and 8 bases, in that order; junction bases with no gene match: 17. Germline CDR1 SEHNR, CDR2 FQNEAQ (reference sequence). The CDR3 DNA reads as TGTGCCAGCAGCCCGCGCCCGACTAGCCTTTCGGAAACCCAGTACTTC. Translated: CASSPRPTSLSETQYF.

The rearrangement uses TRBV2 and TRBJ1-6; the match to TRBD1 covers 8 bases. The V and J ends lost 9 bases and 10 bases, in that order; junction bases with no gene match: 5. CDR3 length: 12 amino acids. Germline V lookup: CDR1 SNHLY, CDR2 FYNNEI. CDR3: CARRTGNSPLHF. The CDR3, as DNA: TGTGCCAGAAGGACAGGGAACTCACCCCTCCACTTT.

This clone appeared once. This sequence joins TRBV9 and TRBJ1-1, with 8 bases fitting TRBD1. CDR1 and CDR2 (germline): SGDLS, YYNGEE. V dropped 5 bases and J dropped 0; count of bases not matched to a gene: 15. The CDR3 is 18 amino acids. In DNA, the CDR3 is TGTGCCAGCAGTCGGAGGGGGGGGACAGGTCTCATGAACACTGAAGCTTTCTTT. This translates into CASSRRGGTGLMNTEAFF.

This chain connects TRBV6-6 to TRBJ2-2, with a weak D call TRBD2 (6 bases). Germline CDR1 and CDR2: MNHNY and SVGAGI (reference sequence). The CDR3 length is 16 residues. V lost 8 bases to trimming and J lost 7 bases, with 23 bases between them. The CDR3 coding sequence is TGTGCCAGCTCCCTAAGTCCAACGGGAGTTAGCGGGGAGCTGTTTTTT. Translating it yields CASSLSPTGVSGELFF.

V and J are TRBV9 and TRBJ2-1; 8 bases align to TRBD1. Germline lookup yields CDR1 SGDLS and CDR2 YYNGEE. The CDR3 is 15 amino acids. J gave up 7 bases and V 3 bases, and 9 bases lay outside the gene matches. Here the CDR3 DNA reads TGTGCCAGCAGCGCAGGACCAGGGGGCTCGAATGAGCAGTTCTTC. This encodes CASSAGPGGSNEQFF.

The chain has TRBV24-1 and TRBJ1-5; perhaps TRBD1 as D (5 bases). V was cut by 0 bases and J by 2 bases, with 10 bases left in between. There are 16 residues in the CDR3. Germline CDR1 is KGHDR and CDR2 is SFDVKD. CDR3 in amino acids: CATSDLRQGGNQPQHF. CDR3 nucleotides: TGTGCCACCAGTGATTTGCGGCAGGGCGGCAATCAGCCCCAGCATTTT.

The CDR3 region has the DNA TGTGCCAGCAGCCCGGACGGTCCTAGCGGGGCGAACACAGATACGCAGTATTTT. This gives the protein CASSPDGPSGANTDTQYF. V is TRBV5-4 and J is TRBJ2-3; TRBD2 aligns across 9 bases. V was pared by 4 bases and J by 2 bases, with 14 bases of the junction left unmatched. CDR1 SGHNT and CDR2 YYREEE come from the germline V gene (reference sequence). CDR3 length: 18 residues.

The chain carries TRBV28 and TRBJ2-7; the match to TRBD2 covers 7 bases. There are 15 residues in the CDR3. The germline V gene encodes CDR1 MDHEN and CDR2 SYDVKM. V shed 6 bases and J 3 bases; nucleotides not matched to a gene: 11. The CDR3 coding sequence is TGTGCCAGCAGCCCTCTCGGGCGGGAGCTCTACGAGCAGTACTTC. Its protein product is CASSPLGRELYEQYF.

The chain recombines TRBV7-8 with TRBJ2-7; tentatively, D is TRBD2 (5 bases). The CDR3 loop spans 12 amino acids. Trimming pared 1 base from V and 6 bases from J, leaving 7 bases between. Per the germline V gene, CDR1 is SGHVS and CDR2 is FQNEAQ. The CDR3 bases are TGTGCCAGCAGCTTAGTTCTAGCCGAGCAGTACTTC. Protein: CASSLVLAEQYF.

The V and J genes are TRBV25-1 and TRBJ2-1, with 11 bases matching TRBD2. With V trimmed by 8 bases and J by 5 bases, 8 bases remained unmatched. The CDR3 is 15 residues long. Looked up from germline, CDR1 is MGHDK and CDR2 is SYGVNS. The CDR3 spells CASGRLAGGNNEQFF. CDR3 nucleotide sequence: TGTGCCAGCGGCCGTCTAGCGGGAGGAAACAATGAGCAGTTCTTC.

The CDR3 bases are TGTGCCAGCAGATCGGGACAGGGCTCAAACTATGGCTACACCTTC. Its protein is CASRSGQGSNYGYTF. The rearrangement uses TRBV6-5 and TRBJ1-2; 9 bases map to TRBD1. The CDR3 spans 15 residues. Germline V lookup: CDR1 MNHEY, CDR2 SVGAGI. J lost 2 bases, V lost 6 bases, and 7 bases had no gene match.

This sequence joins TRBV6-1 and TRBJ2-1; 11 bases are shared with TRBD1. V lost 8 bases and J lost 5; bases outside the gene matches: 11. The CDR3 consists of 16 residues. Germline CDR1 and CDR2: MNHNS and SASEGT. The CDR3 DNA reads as TGTGCCAGCGGGGAAGAGGGACAGGGGGTTAACAATGAGCAGTTCTTC. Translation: CASGEEGQGVNNEQFF.

The CDR3 DNA follows: TGTGCCAGCAGCTCAGGGACAGGGAGCAATCAGCCCCAGCATTTT. The encoded protein is CASSSGTGSNQPQHF. V gene TRBV28 combines with J gene TRBJ1-5; 9 bases match TRBD1. CDR1 is MDHEN, CDR2 SYDVKM, per germline. Trimming cost V 6 bases and J 1 base; bases outside gene matches: 4. The CDR3 sequence is 15 residues long.

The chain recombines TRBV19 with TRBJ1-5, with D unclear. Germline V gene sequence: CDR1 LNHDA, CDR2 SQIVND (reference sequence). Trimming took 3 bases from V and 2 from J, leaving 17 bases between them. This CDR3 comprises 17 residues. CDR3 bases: TGTGCCAGTAGTATGGGCCTCGACACTTCCCGCAATCAGCCCCAGCATTTT. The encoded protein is CASSMGLDTSRNQPQHF.